The 22 T cell receptor beta chains listed next were all sequenced from one sample in a study of identical twins. Each CDR3 protein gets one entry after TCRdb re-called the 5' RACE reads with MiXCR. The data hold around 480,000 distinct CDR3 sequences, with about 13% observed a single time. These records were also assigned to another study, of yellow fever vaccine responses in identical twins.

Input material: CD4+ T cells sorted from blood. The source is a woman under 30 in good health.

This clonotype appeared many times. The CDR3 DNA follows: TGTGCCAGCAGCCAAGTGGGACGGAACTATGGCTACACCTTC. Translating it yields CASSQVGRNYGYTF. The V gene is TRBV3-1, the J gene TRBJ1-2, with D tentatively TRBD1 (5 bases). The CDR3 is 14 amino acids. Between the trimmed V and J ends, which lost 1 base and 2 bases, there was a span of 8 bases. Germline values: CDR1 LGHDT, CDR2 YNNKEL (reference sequence).

This clonotype was seen many times. V and J are TRBV7-8 and TRBJ2-1; D may be TRBD2 (5 bases). Germline V gene data show CDR1 as SGHVS and CDR2 as FQNEAQ. Between the trimmed V and J ends, which lost 5 bases and 0 bases, there was a span of 17 bases. The CDR3 runs to 17 residues. CDR3 DNA sequence: TGTGCCAGCAGCCCCTCGGTATGGCGGGTCTCCTACAATGAGCAGTTCTTC. Translated, it gives CASSPSVWRVSYNEQFF. The complete variable domain, with remaining parts taken from reference TRBV7-8 and TRBJ2-1, reads GAGVSQSPRYKVAKRGQDVALRCDPISGHVSLFWYQQALGQGPEFLTYFQNEAQLDKSGLPSDRFFAERPEGSVSTLKIQRTQQEDSAVYLCASSPSVWRVSYNEQFFGPGTRLTVL.

This clonotype was seen a few times. V is TRBV7-2 and J is TRBJ2-1, with D maybe TRBD2 (6 bases). Per germline, CDR1 SGHTA and CDR2 FQGNSA. The CDR3 has 15 residues. V was clipped by 2 bases and J by 6 bases, with 14 bases between them. The CDR3 nucleotides read TGTGCCAGCAGCTTACGTAGCGGCGGTTTCAATGAGCAGTTCTTC. Translated: CASSLRSGGFNEQFF.

The chain is built from TRBV20-1 and TRBJ2-7; D is unclear. This CDR3 region has 14 residues. CDR1 DFQATT and CDR2 SNEGSKA come from the germline V gene (reference sequence). The ends were cut back, 0 bases at V and 3 bases at J, with 12 bases in the middle. CDR3 DNA: TGCAGTGCTAGAGATAATTCGGCTAGCTACGAGCAGTACTTC. Protein product: CSARDNSASYEQYF.

The rearrangement joins TRBV4-2 to TRBJ2-1; 7 positions match TRBD2. This CDR3 is built from 15 residues. Germline V gene lookup returns CDR1 LGHNA and CDR2 YNFKEQ. V gave up 0 bases and J gave up 4 bases; unmatched junction bases: 3. The CDR3 loop is CASSQDRTSYNEQFF. The CDR3, as DNA: TGTGCCAGCAGCCAAGATAGGACTAGTTACAATGAGCAGTTCTTC.

This clonotype has just a few counts. This chain uses TRBV7-2 with TRBJ1-2, with a weak D call TRBD1 (5 bases). The CDR3 totals 14 residues. Germline V gene sequence: CDR1 SGHTA, CDR2 FQGNSA. This CDR3 is CVGRGADGDYGYTF. The CDR3 DNA reads as TGTGTAGGACGAGGGGCTGATGGGGACTATGGCTACACCTTC.

There are a few counts of this clonotype. The chain combines TRBV9 with TRBJ2-6, with TRBD1 matching over 7 bases. From germline, CDR1 is SGDLS and CDR2 YYNGEE. V trimming: 4 bases; J trimming: 0 bases; junction bases outside the gene matches: 4. The CDR3 has 16 residues. The CDR3 loop reads CASSLRTGSGANVLTF. As DNA, the CDR3 is TGTGCCAGCAGCTTACGGACAGGCTCTGGGGCCAACGTCCTGACTTTC.

The rearrangement joins TRBV5-6 to TRBJ2-1; D possibly corresponds to TRBD2 (5 bases). From germline, CDR1 is SGHDT and CDR2 YYEEEE. Trimming stripped 4 bases from V and 8 bases from J, with 16 bases between. This CDR3 has 14 residues. The CDR3 nucleotides are TGTGCCAGCAGCCCCGGGATAGTCTATTATGAGCAGTTCTTC. Protein sequence: CASSPGIVYYEQFF.

V and J are TRBV2 and TRBJ2-7; 11 nucleotides line up with TRBD1. The junction had 2 bases not matched to a gene; V was cut back by 4 bases and J by 9 bases. The CDR3 is made up of 12 amino acids. Per germline, CDR1 SNHLY and CDR2 FYNNEI. CDR3 in amino acids: CASSGTGGRQYF. CDR3 DNA sequence: TGTGCCAGCAGTGGGACAGGGGGCAGGCAGTACTTC.

This clonotype showed up just a few times. The chain links TRBV19 to TRBJ2-1; TRBD1 agrees at 8 bases. V shed 6 bases and J 9 bases; nucleotides not matched to a gene: 7. CDR1 and CDR2 (germline): LNHDA, SQIVND (reference sequence). The CDR3 sequence is 13 residues long. The CDR3: CASRLTGEVEQFF. Written as DNA, the CDR3 is TGTGCCAGTAGATTGACAGGGGAGGTTGAGCAGTTCTTC.

This clonotype showed up just a few times. The chain links TRBV7-9 to TRBJ2-5; D is unclear. Germline V gene sequence: CDR1 SEHNR, CDR2 FQNEAQ (reference sequence). V was pared by 5 bases and J by 7 bases, with 11 bases between. There are 12 residues in the CDR3. CDR3 coding DNA: TGTGCCAGCAGCAAAGATCTGGGGACCCAGTACTTC. It yields the protein CASSKDLGTQYF.

This clonotype was seen more than once but under ten times. The rearrangement uses TRBV7-2 and TRBJ1-2; D is perhaps TRBD1 (5 bases). Trimming removed 4 bases from V and 9 bases from J, with 18 bases in between. Per the germline V gene, CDR1 is SGHTA and CDR2 is FQGNSA. The CDR3 sequence is 14 residues long. The CDR3 loop is CASSSRQPVSSYTF. The DNA of the CDR3 is TGTGCCAGCAGCTCACGACAGCCCGTTAGTAGCTACACCTTC.

A few counts support this clonotype. The chain is built from TRBV18 and TRBJ1-3, with 7 bases lining up with TRBD1. The CDR3 sequence is 17 residues long. Per the germline V gene, CDR1 is KGHSH and CDR2 is LQKENI. V shed 5 bases, J shed 0 bases, and the junction held 10 bases outside the gene matches. The CDR3: CASSSSVQGLSGNTIYF. The CDR3 bases are TGTGCCAGCTCAAGTTCCGTACAGGGGCTCTCTGGAAACACCATATATTTT.

This clonotype was detected ten times or more. The chain uses TRBV3-1 and TRBJ1-1; possibly TRBD1 for D (5 bases). The germline CDR1 and CDR2 sequences are LGHDT and YNNKEL (reference sequence). Trimming removed 4 bases at V and 0 bases at J, with 12 bases between. The CDR3 consists of 15 residues. The CDR3 nucleotides read TGTGCCAGCAGCCTTCGGGGACGGATGAACACTGAAGCTTTCTTT. Protein: CASSLRGRMNTEAFF.

This chain joins TRBV18 and TRBJ2-3, with D perhaps matching TRBD2 (5 bases). The CDR3 is 13 residues long. Germline V gives CDR1 KGHSH, CDR2 LQKENI. V was pared by 3 bases and J by 5 bases, with 9 bases between. The CDR3: CASSPTGGDTQYF. In DNA, the CDR3 is TGTGCCAGCTCACCGACTGGAGGAGATACGCAGTATTTT. Full variable domain (remainder filled in from reference TRBV18 and TRBJ2-3): NAGVMQNPRHLVRRRGQEARLRCSPMKGHSHVYWYRQLPEEGLKFMVYLQKENIIDESGMPKERFSAEFPKEGPSILRIQQVVRGDSAAYFCASSPTGGDTQYFGPGTRLTVL.

This clonotype was detected ten times or more. This chain joins TRBV12-3 or TRBV12-4 and TRBJ2-1; TRBD2 matches at 11 bases. V lost 5 bases and J lost 8; bases outside the gene matches: 5. There are 14 residues in the CDR3. CDR3 sequence: CASSPSGRLDEQFF. CDR3 DNA: TGTGCCAGCAGTCCTAGCGGGAGGCTCGATGAGCAGTTCTTC.

This clonotype was seen a handful of times. The chain has TRBV20-1 and TRBJ2-7, with 11 bases that match TRBD1. The germline V gene encodes CDR1 DFQATT and CDR2 SNEGSKA (reference sequence). The CDR3 contains 13 residues. V shed 2 bases and J 5 bases; nucleotides not matched to a gene: 2. CDR3 sequence reads: CSARRDRGNEQYF. In DNA form, the CDR3 reads TGCAGTGCTAGAAGGGACAGGGGGAACGAGCAGTACTTC.

In its sample, this clonotype was seen a few times. V usage is TRBV9 and J usage is TRBJ2-2, with D uncertain. This CDR3 has 13 amino acids. With 2 bases removed from V and 6 bases from J, the gap between germline ends came to 8 bases. The germline CDR1 and CDR2 sequences are SGDLS and YYNGEE. This chain's CDR3 is CASSVDPPGELFF. The DNA of the CDR3 is TGTGCCAGCAGCGTGGACCCACCCGGGGAGCTGTTTTTT.

For this clonotype: Germline is not matched at one junction end, which may reflect a read error. This sequence joins TRBV20-1 and TRBJ2-5; D gene ambiguous. Looked up from germline, CDR1 is DFQATT and CDR2 is SNEGSKA (reference sequence). The CDR3 extends over 12 amino acids. The CDR3 here is CSARGGKETEYF. The CDR3 DNA is TGCAGTGCTAGGGGTGGGAAGGAGACCGAGTACTTC.

In this sample, this clonotype turned up many times. The chain couples TRBV18 to TRBJ1-1, with D possibly matching TRBD1 (5 bases). V was trimmed by 1 base and J by 5 bases, leaving 8 bases between them. The CDR3 extends over 13 amino acids. The germline CDR1 and CDR2 sequences are KGHSH and LQKENI. As DNA, the CDR3 is TGTGCCAGCTCACCACGAGGGGAGACTGAAGCTTTCTTT. It specifies CASSPRGETEAFF.

The rearrangement joins TRBV12-3 or TRBV12-4 to TRBJ2-7; TRBD1 matches at 9 bases. After removal of 5 bases from V and 6 bases from J, the junction contained 8 bases not matched to a gene. The CDR3 length is 14 residues. CDR3 in amino acids: CASSHGDRASEQYF. The CDR3 DNA is TGTGCCAGCAGTCACGGGGACAGGGCTTCCGAGCAGTACTTC.

The chain couples TRBV18 to TRBJ2-3; a possible D gene is TRBD1 (6 bases). The CDR3 totals 14 residues. V was cut by 4 bases and J by 2 bases, with 10 bases left in between. Per the germline V gene, CDR1 is KGHSH and CDR2 is LQKENI. This CDR3 is CASSQDRTTDTQYF. For the CDR3, the DNA is TGTGCCAGCTCACAAGACAGGACCACAGATACGCAGTATTTT.